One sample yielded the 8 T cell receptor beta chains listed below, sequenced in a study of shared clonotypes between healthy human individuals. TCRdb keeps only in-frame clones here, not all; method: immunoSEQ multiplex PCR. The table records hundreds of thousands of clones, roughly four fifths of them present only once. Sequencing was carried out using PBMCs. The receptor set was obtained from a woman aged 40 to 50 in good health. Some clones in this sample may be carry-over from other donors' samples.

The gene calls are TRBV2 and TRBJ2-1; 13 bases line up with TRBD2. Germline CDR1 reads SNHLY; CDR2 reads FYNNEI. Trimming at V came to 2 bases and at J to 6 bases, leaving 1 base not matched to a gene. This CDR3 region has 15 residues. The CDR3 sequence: CASSERLAGGNEQFF. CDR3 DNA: TGTGCCAGCAGTGAACGACTAGCGGGAGGCAATGAGCAGTTCTTC.

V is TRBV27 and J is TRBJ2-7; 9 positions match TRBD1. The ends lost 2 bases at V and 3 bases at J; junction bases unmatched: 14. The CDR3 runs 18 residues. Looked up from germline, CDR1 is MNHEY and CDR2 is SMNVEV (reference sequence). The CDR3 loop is CASSLHTPLRGQGYEQYF. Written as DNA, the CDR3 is TGTGCCAGCAGTTTACACACCCCCTTGAGGGGACAGGGCTACGAGCAGTACTTC.

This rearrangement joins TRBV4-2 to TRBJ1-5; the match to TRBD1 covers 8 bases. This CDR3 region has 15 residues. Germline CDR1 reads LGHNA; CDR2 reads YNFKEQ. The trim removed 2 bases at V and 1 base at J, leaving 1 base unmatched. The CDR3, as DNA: TGTGCCAGCAGCCAACGACAGGGGAGCAATCAGCCCCAGCATTTT. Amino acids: CASSQRQGSNQPQHF.

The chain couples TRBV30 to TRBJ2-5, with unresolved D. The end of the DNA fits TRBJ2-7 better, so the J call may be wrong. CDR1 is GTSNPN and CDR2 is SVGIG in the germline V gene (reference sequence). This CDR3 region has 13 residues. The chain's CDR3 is CAWTVGFAYEQYF. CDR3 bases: TGTGCCTGGACGGTTGGTTTCGCCTACGAGCAGTACTTC.

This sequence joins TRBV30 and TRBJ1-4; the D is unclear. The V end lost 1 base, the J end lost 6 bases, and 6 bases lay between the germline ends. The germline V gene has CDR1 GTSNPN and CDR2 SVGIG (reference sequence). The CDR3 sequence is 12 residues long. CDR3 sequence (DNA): TGTGCCTGGAGTGGCCCGGATGAAAAACTGTTTTTT. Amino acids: CAWSGPDEKLFF.

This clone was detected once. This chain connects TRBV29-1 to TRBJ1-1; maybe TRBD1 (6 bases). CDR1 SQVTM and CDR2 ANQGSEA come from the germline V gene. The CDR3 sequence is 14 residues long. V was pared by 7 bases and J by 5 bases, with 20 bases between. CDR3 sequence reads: CSGLRGGRATEAFF. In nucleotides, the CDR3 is TGCAGCGGGCTTAGGGGGGGGCGGGCGACTGAAGCTTTCTTT.

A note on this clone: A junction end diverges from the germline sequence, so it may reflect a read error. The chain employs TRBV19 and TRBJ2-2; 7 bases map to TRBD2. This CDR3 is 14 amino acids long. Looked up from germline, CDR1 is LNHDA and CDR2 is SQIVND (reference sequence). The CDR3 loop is CTSSPGRDTGELFF. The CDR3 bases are TGTACCAGTAGTCCAGGGAGGGACACCGGGGAGCTGTTTTTT.

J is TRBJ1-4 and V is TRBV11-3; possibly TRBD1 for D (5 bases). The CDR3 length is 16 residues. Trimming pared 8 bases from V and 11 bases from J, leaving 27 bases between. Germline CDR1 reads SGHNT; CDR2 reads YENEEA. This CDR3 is CASAPRDWGRRQKLFF. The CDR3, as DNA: TGTGCCAGCGCACCTCGGGACTGGGGCCGCCGTCAGAAACTGTTTTTT.